This T cell receptor (beta chain) stems from a study of T cell responses to AZD1222 COVID-19 vaccine. Concerning this clone itself: What it binds is not known.

This table comes from immunoSEQ multiplex PCR, and its TCRdb copy is limited to in-frame clones, with some not included. The profile shows about 100,000 clones, roughly nine tenths of them singletons. Overall study results and limits: Clonal diversity may have been underestimated in mostly white British donors.

CDR3 size: 14 residues. Trimming removed 2 bases at V and 2 bases at J, with 9 bases between. The V gene's germline CDR1 is LGHDT and CDR2 YNNKEL (reference sequence). The specimen was peripheral blood, collected on day 0 of AZD1222 vaccination. This sequence was found in an adult in good health. The rearrangement uses TRBV3-1 (or the pseudogene TRBV3-2) and TRBJ1-2; D gene uncertain. This CDR3 is CASSQNPGNYGYTF. The CDR3 nucleotides read TGTGCCAGCAGCCAAAATCCAGGAAACTATGGCTACACCTTC.